This passage covers 30 T cell receptor beta chains from one sample sequenced in a study of low-dose radiotherapy and immunotherapy resistance in tumors. The time point denotes: before trial treatment. TRAV- and TRBV-specific primers were used for first-strand cDNA, which covered alpha and beta chains. For amplifying TCRs, the PCR ran for approximately 18 cycles with Phusion, which was used together with a constant-region primer and the adapter on the V primers. TCRdb re-called the reads with MiXCR, one entry per CDR3 protein. The sample shows tens of thousands of distinct CDR3 sequences, roughly a sixth of them seen only once. The starting material was PBMCs, obtained before treatment. These receptors all stem from a male donor with prostate cancer.

This clonotype has ten or more counts. This sequence joins TRBV9 and TRBJ2-5, with D maybe TRBD2 (6 bases). Germline V gene data show CDR1 as SGDLS and CDR2 as YYNGEE. Trimming took off 3 bases at V and 4 bases at J, with 16 bases between the two ends. This CDR3 is built from 15 residues. The CDR3 coding sequence is TGTGCCAGCAGCGGTCCGCGGGGTCAGGGAGAGACCCAGTACTTC. This codes for CASSGPRGQGETQYF.

Many counts were recorded for this clonotype. The chain links TRBV20-1 to TRBJ2-3; D is perhaps TRBD2 (6 bases). Trimming removed 6 bases at V and 0 bases at J, with 16 bases between. The CDR3 length is 15 residues. Looked up from germline, CDR1 is DFQATT and CDR2 is SNEGSKA (reference sequence). The CDR3 nucleotides are TGCAGTGCCCCCCGTGCGGGGACTAGCACAGATACGCAGTATTTT. It translates to CSAPRAGTSTDTQYF.

Ten or more counts support this clonotype. The genes are TRBV20-1 and TRBJ1-5, with D perhaps TRBD1 (6 bases). Germline V CDR1 and CDR2: DFQATT, SNEGSKA (reference sequence). The V end lost 6 bases, the J end lost 3 bases, and 12 bases lay between the germline ends. This CDR3 spans 13 amino acids. CDR3 sequence: CSAKTGNNQPQHF. Here the CDR3 DNA reads TGCAGTGCAAAAACAGGGAACAATCAGCCCCAGCATTTT.

The J gene is TRBJ2-5, the V gene TRBV13, with 7 bases identical to TRBD2. Germline-derived CDR1 and CDR2 are PRHDT and FYEKMQ (reference sequence). V trimming: 5 bases; J trimming: 2 bases; junction bases outside the gene matches: 5. This CDR3 region has 14 residues. This chain's CDR3 is CASSEPGLQETQYF. The CDR3 nucleotides read TGTGCCAGCAGCGAACCGGGACTACAAGAGACCCAGTACTTC.

The rearrangement joins TRBV2 to TRBJ2-3, with D possibly TRBD1 on 6 matching bases. Germline V gives CDR1 SNHLY, CDR2 FYNNEI. The CDR3 has 13 amino acids. Trimming shortened V by 7 bases and J by 2 bases, and 10 bases separated the two germline ends. DNA for the CDR3: TGTGCCAGCACCCGACAGGCCACAGATACGCAGTATTTT. As protein: CASTRQATDTQYF. Filled out from reference TRBV2 and TRBJ2-3, the complete variable domain reads EPEVTQTPSHQVTQMGQEVILRCVPISNHLYFYWYRQILGQKVEFLVSFYNNEISEKSEIFDDQFSVERPDGSNFTLKIRSTKLEDSAMYFCASTRQATDTQYFGPGTRLTVL.

V gene TRBV19 combines with J gene TRBJ1-4, with D uncertain. This CDR3 contains 15 residues. CDR1 is LNHDA and CDR2 is SQIVND in the germline V gene (reference sequence). V was shortened by 4 bases and J by 7 bases, with 16 bases between the two germline ends. The CDR3 DNA is TGTGCCAGTAGTAGCCCGAGGGTGGGAAGTGAAAAACTGTTTTTT. Translating gives CASSSPRVGSEKLFF.

This clonotype was recorded at least ten times. This chain uses TRBV9 with TRBJ2-3; D gene unclear. Germline V lookup: CDR1 SGDLS, CDR2 YYNGEE. CDR3 length equals 12 residues. Trimming took off 8 bases at V and 2 bases at J, with 9 bases between the two ends. Written as DNA, the CDR3 is TGTGCCAGTAGCCCATACACAGATACGCAGTATTTT. Residues: CASSPYTDTQYF.

This rearrangement joins TRBV19 to TRBJ1-1; D is uncertain. This CDR3 is built from 12 residues. In germline, CDR1 is LNHDA, CDR2 SQIVND (reference sequence). The V gene lost 3 bases and the J gene lost 11 bases, with 13 bases spanning the gap. The chain's CDR3 is CASSILRSEAFF. DNA for the CDR3: TGTGCCAGTAGTATTTTACGCTCGGAGGCTTTCTTT.

This clonotype was found many times. The chain is built from TRBV29-1 and TRBJ2-1; no firm D call. This CDR3 is built from 13 residues. Trimming stripped 7 bases from V and 0 bases from J, with 10 bases between. Germline-derived CDR1 and CDR2 are SQVTM and ANQGSEA. The CDR3 coding sequence is TGCAGCGGTAGCAGAAGCTCCTACAATGAGCAGTTCTTC. This sequence encodes CSGSRSSYNEQFF.

At least ten counts were recorded for this clonotype. The chain combines TRBV19 with TRBJ2-1, with a weak D call TRBD2 (6 bases). The CDR3 extends over 17 amino acids. Germline CDR1 is LNHDA and CDR2 is SQIVND (reference sequence). The V and J ends lost 3 bases and 5 bases respectively, with 20 bases between them. For the CDR3, the DNA is TGTGCCAGTAGTATGTCCTCCGTACTCGGGGGAAACAATGAGCAGTTCTTC. This gives the protein CASSMSSVLGGNNEQFF.

This clonotype showed up many times. The chain combines TRBV5-1 with TRBJ2-3, with D perhaps assigned TRBD1 or TRBD2 (6 bases each). Germline V gives CDR1 SGHRS, CDR2 YFSETQ. The length of the CDR3 is 15 residues. The V gene lost 2 bases and the J gene lost 1 base, with 11 bases spanning the gap. The CDR3 loop is CASSFEGGGTDTQYF. In DNA, the CDR3 is TGCGCCAGCAGCTTCGAGGGGGGCGGCACAGATACGCAGTATTTT.

This clonotype was picked up many times. The chain employs TRBV2 and TRBJ2-5; 12 bases agree with TRBD2. The CDR3 sequence is 15 residues long. Unmatched junction bases numbered 8, after V lost 7 bases and J lost 5 bases. Looked up from germline, CDR1 is SNHLY and CDR2 is FYNNEI. The CDR3 region has the DNA TGTGCCAGCACCCCGACTAGCGGGGGCTCCGAGACCCAGTACTTC. Amino acid sequence: CASTPTSGGSETQYF.

Ten or more counts support this clonotype. As DNA, the CDR3 is TGTGCCAGCAGCTTGGAAGGGAATGGCTACACCTTC. It encodes CASSLEGNGYTF. The chain employs TRBV5-4 and TRBJ1-2; D call uncertain. This CDR3 is built from 12 residues. Per germline, CDR1 SGHNT and CDR2 YYREEE (reference sequence). Between the trimmed V and J ends, which lost 0 bases and 6 bases, there was a span of 6 bases.

The V and J genes are TRBV15 and TRBJ2-3, with TRBD1 matching over 11 bases. The CDR3 contains 16 residues. Losses at the gene ends were 0 bases for V and 5 bases for J; bases not matched to a gene: 4. The germline CDR1 and CDR2 sequences are LNHNV and YYDKDF (reference sequence). Here the CDR3 reads CATSREDRGLGDTQYF. Here the CDR3 DNA reads TGTGCCACCAGCAGAGAGGACAGGGGGCTTGGAGATACGCAGTATTTT.

The table lists this clonotype with a few counts. The chain employs TRBV4-2 and TRBJ1-6, with D possibly being TRBD1 (5 bases). V dropped 4 bases and J dropped 7 bases, with 20 bases sitting between them. Germline V gives CDR1 LGHNA, CDR2 YNFKEQ. This CDR3 contains 17 residues. The chain's CDR3 is CASSPGRGNRGNSPLHF. CDR3 nucleotides: TGTGCCAGCAGCCCCGGTCGGGGGAATAGGGGAAATTCACCCCTCCACTTT.

This chain joins TRBV5-6 and TRBJ2-1, with D possibly TRBD1 on 6 matching bases. The CDR3 has 15 residues. Germline CDR1 reads SGHDT; CDR2 reads YYEEEE. Trimming removed 4 bases at V and 1 base at J, with 12 bases between. The CDR3 is CASSPGHLSYNEQFF. Here the CDR3 DNA reads TGTGCCAGCAGCCCGGGACACCTTTCCTACAATGAGCAGTTCTTC.

This clonotype appeared many times. This rearrangement joins TRBV3-1 to TRBJ2-7, with 8 bases matching TRBD2. Germline V gene data show CDR1 as LGHDT and CDR2 as YNNKEL (reference sequence). The CDR3 has 14 residues. Trimming took 4 bases from V and 0 from J; bases not matched to a gene: 2. Here the CDR3 DNA reads TGTGCCAGCAGCCCGGGGGGGTACTCCTACGAGCAGTACTTC. Translating it yields CASSPGGYSYEQYF.

In its sample, this clonotype was seen many times. The DNA for the CDR3 is TGTGCCAGCAGTGAAGAGGCGGGCACAGATACGCAGTATTTT. Translation gives CASSEEAGTDTQYF. The V gene is TRBV2, the J gene TRBJ2-3; D not certain. Per the germline V gene, CDR1 is SNHLY and CDR2 is FYNNEI. CDR3 size: 14 residues. Trimming stripped 1 base from V and 1 base from J, with 6 bases between.

This clonotype was observed many times. The J gene is TRBJ2-7, the V gene TRBV6-5; D possibly corresponds to TRBD2 (6 bases). V lost 0 bases to trimming and J lost 0 bases, with 12 bases between them. The germline gives CDR1 MNHEY, CDR2 SVGAGI. The CDR3 has 16 amino acids. CDR3 DNA sequence: TGTGCCAGCAGTTACTCGAAAGGGACTGTCTCCTACGAGCAGTACTTC. As protein: CASSYSKGTVSYEQYF.

The sample holds many counts of this clonotype. The chain combines TRBV10-2 with TRBJ2-1, with TRBD2 matching 10 bases. V gave up 3 bases and J gave up 5 bases; unmatched junction bases: 7. This CDR3 is built from 16 residues. Per the germline V gene, CDR1 is WSHSY and CDR2 is SAAADI. In DNA form, the CDR3 reads TGCGCCAGCAGTGAACTAGCGGGGTCATGGGACAATGAGCAGTTCTTC. Protein product: CASSELAGSWDNEQFF.

This clonotype came up many times. V gene TRBV19 combines with J gene TRBJ2-5; 11 positions agree with TRBD2. The CDR3 has 12 residues. The J segment lost 5 bases and the V segment lost 11 bases, leaving 4 bases of the junction unmatched. Germline V gene data show CDR1 as LNHDA and CDR2 as SQIVND (reference sequence). As DNA, the CDR3 is TGTGCCTCTAGCGGGGGGTGGGAGACCCAGTACTTC. This gives the protein CASSGGWETQYF.

This clonotype was seen ten or more times. The gene calls are TRBV5-1 and TRBJ2-2; D unclear. This CDR3 has 15 residues. Germline lookup yields CDR1 SGHRS and CDR2 YFSETQ. V was pared by 4 bases and J by 1 base, with 11 bases between. The CDR3 nucleotides are TGCGCCAGCAGCCCGTATCGAGAGAACACCGGGGAGCTGTTTTTT. Amino acids: CASSPYRENTGELFF.

The chain links TRBV20-1 to TRBJ2-2, with no clear D. Germline V gene lookup returns CDR1 DFQATT and CDR2 SNEGSKA (reference sequence). Trimming stripped 6 bases from V and 0 bases from J, with 8 bases between. The CDR3 spans 13 residues. CDR3 residues: CSAVLTNTGELFF. CDR3 nucleotide sequence: TGCAGTGCGGTATTAACGAACACCGGGGAGCTGTTTTTT.

The table lists this clonotype with many counts. The rearrangement joins TRBV6-2 or TRBV6-3 to TRBJ2-3; no definite D call. V was trimmed by 8 bases and J by 1 base, leaving 7 bases between them. Looked up from germline, CDR1 is MNHEY and CDR2 is SVGEGT. This CDR3 has 12 residues. CDR3 DNA: TGTGCCAGCGGGGTGGGCACAGATACGCAGTATTTT. As protein: CASGVGTDTQYF.

This clonotype was counted ten times or more. The chain couples TRBV7-9 to TRBJ2-5; TRBD2 matches 8 bases. CDR1 and CDR2 from the germline V gene are SEHNR and FQNEAQ (reference sequence). The CDR3 runs 14 residues. V gave up 4 bases and J gave up 4 bases; unmatched junction bases: 5. The CDR3 spells CASSSPLAGETQYF. The DNA of the CDR3 is TGTGCCAGCAGCTCACCTCTAGCGGGAGAGACCCAGTACTTC.

This clonotype was counted a few times. This rearrangement joins TRBV11-3 to TRBJ2-1; D is tentatively TRBD1 or TRBD2 (6 bases each). V gave up 8 bases and J gave up 5 bases, with 28 bases separating them. The germline CDR1 and CDR2 sequences are SGHNT and YENEEA. This CDR3 spans 18 amino acids. This CDR3 is CASSPGVVGEGGHNEQFF. As DNA, the CDR3 is TGTGCCAGCTCCCCGGGGGTCGTGGGCGAGGGGGGACACAATGAGCAGTTCTTC.

There are a few counts of this clonotype. The CDR3 is CASASGGRNTGELFF. In DNA form, the CDR3 reads TGTGCCAGCGCTAGCGGGGGAAGGAACACCGGGGAGCTGTTTTTT. V usage is TRBV2 and J usage is TRBJ2-2; 10 nucleotides agree with TRBD2. The CDR3 spans 15 residues. The germline V gene has CDR1 SNHLY and CDR2 FYNNEI. Trimming cost V 8 bases and J 1 base; bases outside gene matches: 4.

This clonotype was detected many times. The genes are TRBV3-1 and TRBJ2-2, with 7 bases identical to TRBD1. The CDR3 sequence is 15 residues long. The germline V gene has CDR1 LGHDT and CDR2 YNNKEL (reference sequence). Trimming at V came to 4 bases and at J to 5 bases, leaving 7 bases not matched to a gene. CDR3 nucleotide sequence: TGTGCCAGCAGCCCCTGGGACAGATATACCGGGGAGCTGTTTTTT. It encodes CASSPWDRYTGELFF.

This clonotype was counted ten times or more. The DNA of the CDR3 is TGTGCCAGCAGCCAAGAACCCCCCCCCACAGATACGCAGTATTTT. Its translation: CASSQEPPPTDTQYF. V usage is TRBV4-2 and J usage is TRBJ2-3, with D unresolved. This CDR3 contains 15 residues. The germline V gene encodes CDR1 LGHNA and CDR2 YNFKEQ. Trimming removed 0 bases from V and 2 bases from J, with 9 bases in between.

This clonotype showed up many times. The J gene is TRBJ2-7, the V gene TRBV7-2; D is unclear. The V end was cut by 7 bases, the J end by 0 bases, with 13 bases between. Germline assignment: CDR1 SGHTA and CDR2 FQGNSA. The CDR3 covers 14 residues. The CDR3 DNA is TGTGCCAGCACCCCAACTATAAACTCCTACGAGCAGTACTTC. It specifies CASTPTINSYEQYF.